The clone carrying this T cell receptor beta chain was counted between two and nine times. Its antigen remains unidentified. The data originate from a study of liver allograft versus peripheral blood T cells. Background on the study: T cell receptor repertoires in transplanted livers were compared with those in recipients' peripheral blood.

V lost 3 bases to trimming and J lost 6 bases, with 6 bases between them. CDR1 is LNHDA and CDR2 is SQIVND in the germline V gene (reference sequence). The CDR3 is made up of 12 amino acids. TCRdb reprocessed the reads via MiXCR and lists one record per CDR3 protein. This table has roughly 1,700 distinct CDR3 sequences, 15% to 20% appearing once. Study outcomes and limitations: Reported data describe T cell receptor repertoires within liver allografts as differing from those in peripheral blood.

The sequence was collected from a human patient who had a liver transplant. Part of the T cells may come from the graft donor. This sequence joins TRBV19 and TRBJ1-5; D gene ambiguous. CDR3 coding DNA: TGTGCCAGTAGTATTGGCGGTCAGCCCCAGCATTTT. This gives the protein CASSIGGQPQHF. The complete variable domain, with remaining parts taken from reference TRBV19 and TRBJ1-5, reads DGGITQSPKYLFRKEGQNVTLSCEQNLNHDAMYWYRQDPGQGLRLIYYSQIVNDFQKGDIAEGYSVSREKKESFPLTVTSAQKNPTAFYLCASSIGGQPQHFGDGTRLSIL.